This T cell receptor beta chain was recovered during a study of glioma-infiltrating T cells after dendritic cell vaccination (dated by TCRdb to the mid-2010s). For the study in its entirety: A cohort of approximately 15 glioblastoma patients from Phase I and II dendritic cell vaccination trials was included, of whom 9 were newly diagnosed and 6 had recurrent disease. Three intradermal dendritic cell vaccine injections were administered to patients at biweekly intervals in the arm below the axilla. Survival after dendritic cell vaccination was correlated with TCR sequencing metrics, such as TIL content and the overlap between tumor and blood repertoires. In glioblastoma patients vaccinated with dendritic cells, deep sequencing of TCR beta CDR3 regions served to measure the amount of tumor-infiltrating lymphocytes and to compare repertoires between tumor and blood. The vaccine consisted of monocyte-derived dendritic cells cultured approximately seven days with IL-4 and GM-CSF, then pulsed overnight with autologous tumor lysate. Autologous tumor lysate-pulsed dendritic cell vaccination was administered to the patients between about 2002 and 2012.

V loses 1 base of germline sequence and J loses 7 bases, and the interval between the two ends is 16 bases. The germline V gene (reference sequence) provides CDR1 LNHDA and CDR2 SQIVND. Inclusive of the bounding cysteine and phenylalanine, the CDR3 is 15 residues long. CDR3 DNA is the only sequence kept; it has 45 bases, read in frame from the first base. TCRB CDR3 regions were amplified from around 2.1 ug genomic DNA, or all available DNA if less, using the immunoSEQ assay. For multiplex PCR, 60 forward primers for TCR V beta segments and 13 reverse primers for J beta segments were used. To estimate reads per starting template, synthetic control templates were spiked into each sample at limiting dilution. The Illumina HiSeq System generated 87 bp sequencing reads. As for the authors' bioinformatics: PCR and sequencing errors were removed by a nearest neighbor algorithm that merged closely related sequences. TCR overlap was measured as the percentage of unique tumor TCR beta sequences that were also present in the peripheral blood of the same patient. Entries here come from immuneACCESS through TCRdb and include only in-frame sequences with V and J called. Some clones fail to appear in such tables; in the studies checked, an unresolved V gene covers under half of the shortfall, and the cause of the remainder is unknown. The V and J calls and clone size come from that table; D and trimming were worked out from the DNA. Recorded for this sample are some 110,000 clones; 90% of them occurred a single time. The ten largest make up approximately 2.7% of the sample.

The time point label for this specimen denotes: after dendritic cell vaccination, including at tumor progression/relapse. Patients were selected for having adequate residual fresh-frozen tumor tissue and more than two years of available survival data. Although molecular status otherwise differed among the glioblastoma patients, no patient had an isocitrate dehydrogenase mutation. PBMC were collected before vaccination, two weeks after the third vaccination, and at tumor progression if tumor progression occurred. The Qiagen DNeasy Blood extraction Kit was used for extraction of genomic DNA. Overall study results and their limits: The cohort was small and heterogeneous, few patients had complete blood and tumor sets, and even fewer had initial-recurrent tumor pairs. Higher estimated pretreatment TIL content predicted longer time to progression and overall survival after dendritic cell vaccination. No direct relationship between TCR clonality and survival was found, suggesting that a diverse polyclonal response may matter. The response model built on TCR overlap across three groups was characterized as speculative, with prospective validation still needed.

A remark on this clone: Its recognized antigen is unknown. The sample holds no much larger clone one base away, and base qualities are not on file.

The V and J genes are TRBV19 and TRBJ1-2; the D gene cannot be resolved reliably. Sequencing was performed on blood, taken after dendritic cell vaccination. The TCR sequence derives from a human donor with glioblastoma. The nucleotide sequence is TGTGCCAGTAGTATAGCGGCGCGCAGGATCGGTGGCTACACCTTC. This encodes CASSIAARRIGGYTF.